A single sample gave rise to the 24 T cell receptor beta chains below, sequenced in a study of T cell changes during pregnancy in multiple sclerosis (dated 2019 in TCRdb). Preparation of the library involved the immunoSEQ multiplex PCR assay. TCRdb stores this immuneACCESS table with in-frame sequences only. Part of the clones is absent; in the studies checked, under half of the shortfall reflects unresolved V genes, and no reason is known for the rest. This sample gives approximately 59,000 clones in total; 90% to 95% of them show up just once. The ten largest clones capture roughly 0.34% of the sample. Sequences were derived from CD4+ T cells from peripheral blood mononuclear cells, sampled before pregnancy. These receptors were obtained from a female donor with multiple sclerosis, enrolled in a pregnancy study.

The chain is built from TRBV5-1 and TRBJ2-7, with 10 bases that match TRBD1. V was clipped by 0 bases and J by 3 bases; unmatched bases: 9. Per the germline V gene, CDR1 is SGHRS and CDR2 is YFSETQ. The CDR3 has 17 amino acids. This CDR3 is CASSLAGGRTGGYEQYF. The CDR3 DNA reads TGCGCCAGCAGCTTGGCGGGCGGAAGGACAGGGGGCTACGAGCAGTACTTC.

The chain has TRBV5-1 and TRBJ2-1; D remains unclear. This CDR3 is built from 14 residues. Trimming removed 0 bases from V and 6 bases from J, with 10 bases in between. The germline CDR1 and CDR2 sequences are SGHRS and YFSETQ. The CDR3 bases are TGCGCCAGCAGCTTGGGATACTCCGGCAATGAGCAGTTCTTC. Encoded protein: CASSLGYSGNEQFF. Based on the CDR3 plus reference TRBV5-1 and TRBJ2-1, the full variable domain is KAGVTQTPRYLIKTRGQQVTLSCSPISGHRSVSWYQQTPGQGLQFLFEYFSETQRNKGNFPGRFSGRQFSNSRSEMNVSTLELGDSALYLCASSLGYSGNEQFFGPGTRLTVL.

This clone is a singleton in its sample. The rearrangement joins TRBV10-2 to TRBJ2-1; 8 positions agree with TRBD2. V dropped 3 bases and J dropped 10; count of bases not matched to a gene: 11. CDR3 length: 15 amino acids. Germline-derived CDR1 and CDR2 are WSHSY and SAAADI. The DNA of the CDR3 is TGCGCCAGCAGTGAAGTCGGACTAGCTTCGGGGGAGCAGTTCTTC. It is translated as CASSEVGLASGEQFF.

This sequence joins TRBV5-1 and TRBJ2-3; possibly TRBD2 for D (5 bases). The CDR3 sequence is 13 residues long. Germline loops: CDR1 SGHRS, CDR2 YFSETQ. V was clipped by 0 bases and J by 8 bases, with 10 bases between them. This CDR3 reads CASSLEDYGTQYF. For the CDR3, the DNA is TGCGCCAGCAGCTTGGAAGACTATGGTACGCAGTATTTT. Full variable domain (outside the CDR3, taken from reference TRBV5-1 and TRBJ2-3): KAGVTQTPRYLIKTRGQQVTLSCSPISGHRSVSWYQQTPGQGLQFLFEYFSETQRNKGNFPGRFSGRQFSNSRSEMNVSTLELGDSALYLCASSLEDYGTQYFGPGTRLTVL.

This chain uses TRBV7-8 with TRBJ2-7; 7 bases map to TRBD1. The CDR3 has 13 residues. The germline gives CDR1 SGHVS, CDR2 FQNEAQ. J gave up 3 bases and V 8 bases, and 7 bases lay outside the gene matches. CDR3 nucleotides: TGTGCCAGCGCCCAGGGGACAGACTACGAGCAGTACTTC. It encodes CASAQGTDYEQYF.

The V gene is TRBV27, the J gene TRBJ2-7, with a tentative D call TRBD1 (6 bases). The CDR3 loop spans 14 amino acids. The V end was cut by 5 bases, the J end by 4 bases, with 15 bases between. CDR1 MNHEY and CDR2 SMNVEV come from the germline V gene (reference sequence). The CDR3 is CASSMTTDSYEQYF. The CDR3 DNA reads as TGTGCCAGCAGTATGACTACGGACAGTTACGAGCAGTACTTC.

The rearrangement joins TRBV4-2 to TRBJ1-4, with 10 bases identical to TRBD1. Per germline, CDR1 LGHNA and CDR2 YNFKEQ. The CDR3 runs to 19 residues. After removal of 5 bases from V and 7 bases from J, the junction contained 19 bases not matched to a gene. The CDR3 DNA reads TGTGCCAGCAGCACGCCACAGACAGGGGGCCGGATATCGAGTGAAAAACTGTTTTTT. Its translation is CASSTPQTGGRISSEKLFF.

The CDR3 bases are TGTGCCAGTAATTCCTTGGGGGCGGGACAGGGATTTTCGCAGCCCCAGCATTTT. Its translation is CASNSLGAGQGFSQPQHF. This sequence joins TRBV19 and TRBJ1-5, with TRBD1 matching 9 bases. CDR1 is LNHDA, CDR2 SQIVND, per germline (reference sequence). CDR3 length: 18 amino acids. The J segment lost 7 bases and the V segment lost 7 bases, leaving 20 bases of the junction unmatched.

This clone is a singleton in its sample. This sequence joins TRBV6-5 and TRBJ2-1; the match to TRBD2 covers 10 bases. Germline V CDR1 and CDR2: MNHEY, SVGAGI. The ends lost 2 bases at V and 5 bases at J; junction bases unmatched: 3. This CDR3 has 15 amino acids. This CDR3 reads CASSYGTSGNNEQFF. The CDR3 DNA reads TGTGCCAGCAGTTACGGTACTAGCGGGAACAATGAGCAGTTCTTC.

The CDR3 bases are TGTGCCAGCACCGGGAGAGAGGAGCAGTACTTC. This sequence encodes CASTGREEQYF. The chain recombines TRBV6-6 with TRBJ2-7; weak D call: TRBD2 (6 bases). The V end lost 7 bases, the J end lost 7 bases, and 11 bases lay between the germline ends. Germline CDR1 is MNHNY and CDR2 is SVGAGI (reference sequence). The CDR3 runs to 11 residues.

The chain recombines TRBV18 with TRBJ2-7, with 8 bases fitting TRBD1. The germline gives CDR1 KGHSH, CDR2 LQKENI. This CDR3 has 14 residues. V shed 1 base, J shed 4 bases, and the junction held 3 bases outside the gene matches. In DNA form, the CDR3 reads TGTGCCAGCTCACCACAGGACAGGGCTTACGAGCAGTACTTC. Protein product: CASSPQDRAYEQYF.

Regarding this clone: A read error may produce the germline difference seen at one junction end. V and J are TRBV7-7 and TRBJ2-1, with a tentative D call TRBD2 (6 bases). The CDR3 consists of 17 residues. CDR1 SSHAT and CDR2 FNYEAQ come from the germline V gene (reference sequence). This CDR3 reads CASSLYSGRPSYNEQFF. CDR3 DNA: TGTGCTAGCAGCTTATACTCCGGGAGACCGTCCTACAATGAGCAGTTCTTC.

This chain uses TRBV27 with TRBJ1-6, with 8 positions matching TRBD1. Per germline, CDR1 MNHEY and CDR2 SMNVEV (reference sequence). The CDR3 length is 16 residues. V lost 6 bases to trimming and J lost 0 bases; unmatched junction nucleotides: 4. The CDR3 region is CASSLDRDSYNSPLHF. CDR3 DNA sequence: TGTGCCAGCAGCCTGGACAGGGACTCCTATAATTCACCCCTCCACTTT.

The chain joins TRBV6-5 to TRBJ2-1; weak D call: TRBD1 (6 bases). Looked up from germline, CDR1 is MNHEY and CDR2 is SVGAGI. V was pared by 6 bases and J by 7 bases, with 19 bases between. The CDR3 has 15 amino acids. The CDR3 DNA reads as TGTGCCAGCAGAGCAGACAGGCGCCCGAGGAATGAGCAGTTCTTC. It codes for CASRADRRPRNEQFF.

The J gene is TRBJ2-1, the V gene TRBV7-2; tentative D call: TRBD2 (6 bases). This CDR3 contains 13 residues. The germline CDR1 and CDR2 sequences are SGHTA and FQGNSA. V lost 1 base and J lost 6, with 7 bases in between. The CDR3 loop reads CASSLGGINEQFF. CDR3 bases: TGTGCCAGCAGCTTAGGCGGGATCAATGAGCAGTTCTTC. Full variable domain (missing parts from reference TRBV7-2 and TRBJ2-1): GAGVSQSPSNKVTEKGKDVELRCDPISGHTALYWYRQSLGQGLEFLIYFQGNSAPDKSGLPSDRFSAERTGGSVSTLTIQRTQQEDSAVYLCASSLGGINEQFFGPGTRLTVL.

V and J are TRBV7-8 and TRBJ1-5, with 9 bases aligning to TRBD1. Germline CDR1 SGHVS, CDR2 FQNEAQ. J was trimmed by 3 bases and V by 5 bases; bases with no gene match: 14. This CDR3 is 18 amino acids long. The CDR3 protein is CASSPRQGGNPNNQPQHF. In nucleotides, the CDR3 is TGTGCCAGCAGCCCCCGACAGGGGGGGAATCCGAACAATCAGCCCCAGCATTTT.

This clone was counted only a few times. The chain joins TRBV2 to TRBJ2-2; no clear D gene. Trimming stripped 6 bases from V and 1 base from J, with 9 bases between. CDR1 is SNHLY, CDR2 FYNNEI, per germline. CDR3 size: 14 residues. DNA of the CDR3: TGTGCCAGCAGGGGCATCTTGAACACCGGGGAGCTGTTTTTT. Translation gives CASRGILNTGELFF.

This sequence joins TRBV30 and TRBJ1-5; D is undetermined. Germline CDR1 reads GTSNPN; CDR2 reads SVGIG (reference sequence). V lost 1 base, J lost 0 bases, and 7 bases lay in between. This CDR3 contains 14 residues. The CDR3 sequence is CAWSGLGSNQPQHF. The CDR3 nucleotides are TGTGCCTGGAGTGGTCTCGGTAGCAATCAGCCCCAGCATTTT.

The chain carries TRBV11-3 and TRBJ2-3; D gene uncertain. The CDR3 contains 15 residues. V was cut by 3 bases and J by 5 bases, with 15 bases left in between. The germline V gene encodes CDR1 SGHNT and CDR2 YENEEA. DNA of the CDR3: TGTGCCAGCAGCTTCGATGGAGAGACGGGAGATACGCAGTATTTT. Its protein is CASSFDGETGDTQYF.

The chain combines TRBV6-5 with TRBJ2-1; perhaps TRBD2 as D (5 bases). Trimming removed 2 bases from V and 7 bases from J, with 12 bases in between. CDR3 size: 14 residues. Germline values: CDR1 MNHEY, CDR2 SVGAGI. The CDR3 DNA follows: TGTGCCAGCAGTTACGGGTCTAGCAGAAATGAGCAGTTCTTC. This codes for CASSYGSSRNEQFF.

DNA for the CDR3: TGTGCCAGTTCGGGGGATGGCACATCGGACCAGTACTTC. The encoded protein is CASSGDGTSDQYF. This chain connects TRBV19 to TRBJ2-5; possibly TRBD2 for D (6 bases). Germline CDR1 and CDR2: LNHDA and SQIVND (reference sequence). This CDR3 region has 13 residues. The ends were cut back, 8 bases at V and 10 bases at J, with 20 bases in the middle.

J is TRBJ1-2 and V is TRBV7-2; weak D call: TRBD1 (5 bases). Germline CDR1 SGHTA, CDR2 FQGNSA. The CDR3 covers 15 residues. V was shortened by 5 bases and J by 3 bases, with 16 bases between the two germline ends. CDR3 bases: TGTGCCAGCAGCACCCGTCGGGGGGGGGACTATGGCTACACCTTC. This gives the protein CASSTRRGGDYGYTF.

The chain recombines TRBV27 with TRBJ2-3; D is unclear. The germline CDR1 and CDR2 sequences are MNHEY and SMNVEV (reference sequence). Trimming cost V 1 base and J 5 bases, with 10 bases left between them. The CDR3 length is 14 residues. The CDR3 sequence is CASSLYDSRDTQYF. Here the CDR3 DNA reads TGTGCCAGCAGTTTATATGATAGTAGAGATACGCAGTATTTT.

The chain is built from TRBV5-5 and TRBJ1-1; no definite D call. This CDR3 is built from 16 residues. Germline CDR1 reads SGHKS; CDR2 reads YYEKEE (reference sequence). The V end lost 0 bases, the J end lost 0 bases, and 12 bases lay between the germline ends. The CDR3 sequence is CASSLDLLQMNTEAFF. DNA for the CDR3: TGTGCCAGCAGCTTGGATTTGTTACAGATGAACACTGAAGCTTTCTTT.